This T cell receptor (beta chain) was obtained from a study of blood T cell repertoires in COVID-19. Study-wide context: Acute and convalescent COVID-19 specimens originated in the United States, Italy and Spain.

Trimming took off 4 bases at V and 1 base at J, with 13 bases between the two ends. There are 15 residues in the CDR3. Germline assignment: CDR1 SGHVS and CDR2 FNYEAQ. Study processing details: Reference gene primer amplification gave nucleated cell count estimates. The method was immunoSEQ multiplex PCR; TCRdb's version includes in-frame clones alone and lacks a portion of them. D and trimming come from the DNA, and the V and J calls and clone size come from that table. The data hold some 150,000 clones, with roughly 87% observed a single time. The TCR comes from a woman aged 55 to 70 who had recovered from COVID-19. Sequencing used peripheral blood. The gene calls are TRBV7-6 and TRBJ1-2; a weak D match, TRBD1 (5 bases). CDR3 DNA sequence: TGTGCCAGCAGCTCTTGGACACGACGTAACTATGGCTACACCTTC. Amino acid sequence: CASSSWTRRNYGYTF.